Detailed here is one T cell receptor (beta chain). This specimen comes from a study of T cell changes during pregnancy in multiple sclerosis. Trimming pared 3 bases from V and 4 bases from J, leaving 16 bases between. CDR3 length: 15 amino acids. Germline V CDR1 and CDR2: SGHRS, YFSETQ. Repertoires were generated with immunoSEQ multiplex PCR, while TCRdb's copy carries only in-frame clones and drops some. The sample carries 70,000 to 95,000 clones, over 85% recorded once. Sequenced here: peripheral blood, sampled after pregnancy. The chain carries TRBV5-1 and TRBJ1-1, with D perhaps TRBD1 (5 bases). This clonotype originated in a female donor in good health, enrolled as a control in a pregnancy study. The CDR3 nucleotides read TGCGCCAGCAGCTGGTTGCTGGGTCAGGGCACTGAAGCTTTCTTT. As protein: CASSWLLGQGTEAFF.